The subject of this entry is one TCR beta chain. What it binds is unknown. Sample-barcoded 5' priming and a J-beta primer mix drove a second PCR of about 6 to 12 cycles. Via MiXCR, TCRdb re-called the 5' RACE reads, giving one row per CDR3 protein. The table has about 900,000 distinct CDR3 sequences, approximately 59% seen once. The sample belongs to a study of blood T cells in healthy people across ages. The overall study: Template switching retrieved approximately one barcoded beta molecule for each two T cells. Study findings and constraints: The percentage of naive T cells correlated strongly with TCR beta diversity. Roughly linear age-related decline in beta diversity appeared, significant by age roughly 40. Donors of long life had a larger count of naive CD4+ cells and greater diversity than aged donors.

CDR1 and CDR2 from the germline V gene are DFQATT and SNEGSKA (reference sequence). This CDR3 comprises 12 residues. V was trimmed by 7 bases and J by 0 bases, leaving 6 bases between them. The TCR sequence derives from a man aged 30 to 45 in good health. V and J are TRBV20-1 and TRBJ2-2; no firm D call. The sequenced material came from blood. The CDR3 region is CSVLANTGELFF. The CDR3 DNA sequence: TGCAGTGTGTTGGCGAACACCGGGGAGCTGTTTTTT.